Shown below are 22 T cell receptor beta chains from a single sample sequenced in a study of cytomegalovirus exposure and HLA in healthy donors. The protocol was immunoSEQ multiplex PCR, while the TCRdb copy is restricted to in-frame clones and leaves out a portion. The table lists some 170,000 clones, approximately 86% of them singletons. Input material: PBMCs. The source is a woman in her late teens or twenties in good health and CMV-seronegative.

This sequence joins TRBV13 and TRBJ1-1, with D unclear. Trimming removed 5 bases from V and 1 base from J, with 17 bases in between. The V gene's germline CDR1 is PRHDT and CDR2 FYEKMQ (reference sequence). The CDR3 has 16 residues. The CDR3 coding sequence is TGTGCCAGCAGCGATCATCCGAGGAGTGCGAACACTGAAGCTTTCTTT. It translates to CASSDHPRSANTEAFF. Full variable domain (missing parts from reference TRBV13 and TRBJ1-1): AAGVIQSPRHLIKEKRETATLKCYPIPRHDTVYWYQQGPGQDPQFLISFYEKMQSDKGSIPDRFSAQQFSDYHSELNMSSLELGDSALYFCASSDHPRSANTEAFFGQGTRLTVV.

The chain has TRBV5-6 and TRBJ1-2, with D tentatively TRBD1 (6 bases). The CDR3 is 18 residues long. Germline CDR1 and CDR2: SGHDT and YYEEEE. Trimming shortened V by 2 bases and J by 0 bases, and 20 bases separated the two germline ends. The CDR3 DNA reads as TGTGCCAGCAGCTTTTCAGGGGACCTGCTCGCTTCTAACTATGGCTACACCTTC. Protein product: CASSFSGDLLASNYGYTF. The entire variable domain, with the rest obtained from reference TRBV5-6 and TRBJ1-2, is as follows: DAGVTQSPTHLIKTRGQQVTLRCSPKSGHDTVSWYQQALGQGPQFIFQYYEEEERQRGNFPDRFSGHQFPNYSSELNVNALLLGDSALYLCASSFSGDLLASNYGYTFGSGTRLTVV.

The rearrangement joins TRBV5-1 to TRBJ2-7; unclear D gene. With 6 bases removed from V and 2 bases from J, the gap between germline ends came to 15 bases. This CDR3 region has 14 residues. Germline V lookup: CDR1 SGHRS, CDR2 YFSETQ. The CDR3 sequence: CASTPSRPPYEQYF. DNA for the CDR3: TGCGCCAGCACCCCATCTAGACCCCCCTACGAGCAGTACTTC. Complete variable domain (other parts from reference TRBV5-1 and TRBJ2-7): KAGVTQTPRYLIKTRGQQVTLSCSPISGHRSVSWYQQTPGQGLQFLFEYFSETQRNKGNFPGRFSGRQFSNSRSEMNVSTLELGDSALYLCASTPSRPPYEQYFGPGTRLTVT.

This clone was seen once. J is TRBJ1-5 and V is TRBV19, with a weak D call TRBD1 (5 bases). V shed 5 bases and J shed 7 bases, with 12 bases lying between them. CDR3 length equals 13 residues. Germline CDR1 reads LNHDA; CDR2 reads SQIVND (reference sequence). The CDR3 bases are TGTGCCAGTAGTTGGGCGGACACCCAGCCCCAGCATTTT. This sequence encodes CASSWADTQPQHF. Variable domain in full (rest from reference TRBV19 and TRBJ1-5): DGGITQSPKYLFRKEGQNVTLSCEQNLNHDAMYWYRQDPGQGLRLIYYSQIVNDFQKGDIAEGYSVSREKKESFPLTVTSAQKNPTAFYLCASSWADTQPQHFGDGTRLSIL.

CDR3 residues: CASRVAGEDTQYF. CDR3 in DNA: TGTGCCAGCCGGGTAGCGGGGGAAGATACGCAGTATTTT. V gene TRBV7-2 combines with J gene TRBJ2-3, with 9 bases fitting TRBD2. CDR1 and CDR2 from the germline V gene are SGHTA and FQGNSA. Trimming cost V 8 bases and J 5 bases; bases outside gene matches: 5. The CDR3 runs to 13 residues.

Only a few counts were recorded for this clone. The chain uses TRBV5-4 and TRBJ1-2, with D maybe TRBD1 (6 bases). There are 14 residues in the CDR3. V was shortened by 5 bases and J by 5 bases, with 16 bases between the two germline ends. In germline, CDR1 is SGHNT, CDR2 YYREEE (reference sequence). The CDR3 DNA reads TGTGCCAGCAGAACCACAGGGAGCACTTATGGCTACACCTTC. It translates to CASRTTGSTYGYTF.

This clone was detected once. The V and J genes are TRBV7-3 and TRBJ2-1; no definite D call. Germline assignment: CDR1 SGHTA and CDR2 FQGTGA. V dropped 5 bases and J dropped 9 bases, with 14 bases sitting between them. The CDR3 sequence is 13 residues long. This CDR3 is CASSLSRTGEQFF. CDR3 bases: TGTGCCAGCAGCCTCTCCCGAACGGGTGAGCAGTTCTTC. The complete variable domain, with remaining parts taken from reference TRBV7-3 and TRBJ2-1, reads GAGVSQTPSNKVTEKGKYVELRCDPISGHTALYWYRQSLGQGPEFLIYFQGTGAADDSGLPNDRFFAVRPEGSVSTLKIQRTERGDSAVYLCASSLSRTGEQFFGPGTRLTVL.

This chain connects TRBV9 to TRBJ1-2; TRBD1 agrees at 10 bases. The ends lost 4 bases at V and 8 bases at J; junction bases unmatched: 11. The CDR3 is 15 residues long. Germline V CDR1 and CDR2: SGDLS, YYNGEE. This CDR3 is CASSISGTGVTGYTF. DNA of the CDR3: TGTGCCAGCAGCATATCTGGGACAGGGGTAACCGGCTACACCTTC.

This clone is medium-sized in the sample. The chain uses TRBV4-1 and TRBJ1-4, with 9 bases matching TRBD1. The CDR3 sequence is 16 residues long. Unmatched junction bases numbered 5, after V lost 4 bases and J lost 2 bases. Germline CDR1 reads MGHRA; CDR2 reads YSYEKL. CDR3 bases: TGCGCCAGCAGCCGCACTGGGACAGGGACTAATGAAAAACTGTTTTTT. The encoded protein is CASSRTGTGTNEKLFF.

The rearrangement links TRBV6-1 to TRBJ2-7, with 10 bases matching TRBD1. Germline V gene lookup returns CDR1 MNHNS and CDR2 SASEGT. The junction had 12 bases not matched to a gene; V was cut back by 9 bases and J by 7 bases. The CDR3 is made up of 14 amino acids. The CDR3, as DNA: TGTGCCAGTATCCGACAGGGGGCCTTCGAGGAGCAGTACTTC. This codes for CASIRQGAFEEQYF.

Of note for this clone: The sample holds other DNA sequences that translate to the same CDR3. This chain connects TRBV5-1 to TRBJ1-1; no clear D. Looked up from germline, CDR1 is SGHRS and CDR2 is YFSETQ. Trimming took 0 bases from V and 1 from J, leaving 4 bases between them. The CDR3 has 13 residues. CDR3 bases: TGCGCCAGCAGCTTGGGCGGGAACACTGAAGCTTTCTTT. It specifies CASSLGGNTEAFF. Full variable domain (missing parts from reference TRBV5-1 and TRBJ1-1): KAGVTQTPRYLIKTRGQQVTLSCSPISGHRSVSWYQQTPGQGLQFLFEYFSETQRNKGNFPGRFSGRQFSNSRSEMNVSTLELGDSALYLCASSLGGNTEAFFGQGTRLTVV.

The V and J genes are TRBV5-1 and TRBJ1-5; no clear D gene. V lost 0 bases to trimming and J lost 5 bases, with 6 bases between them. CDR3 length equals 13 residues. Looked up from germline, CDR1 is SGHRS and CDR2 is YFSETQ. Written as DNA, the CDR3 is TGCGCCAGCAGCTTGGGACTTGATCAGCCCCAGCATTTT. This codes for CASSLGLDQPQHF.

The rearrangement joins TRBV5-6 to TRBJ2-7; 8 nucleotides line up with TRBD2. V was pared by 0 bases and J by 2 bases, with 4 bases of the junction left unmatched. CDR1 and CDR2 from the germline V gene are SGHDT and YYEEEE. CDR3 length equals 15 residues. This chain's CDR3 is CASSLASGGPYEQYF. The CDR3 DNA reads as TGTGCCAGCAGCTTGGCCTCGGGAGGGCCCTACGAGCAGTACTTC.

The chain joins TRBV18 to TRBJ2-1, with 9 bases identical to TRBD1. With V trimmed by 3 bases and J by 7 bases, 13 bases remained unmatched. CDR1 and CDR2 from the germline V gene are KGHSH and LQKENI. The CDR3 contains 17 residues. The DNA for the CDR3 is TGTGCCAGCTCACCGACCCCACCGGGACAGGGTAGGAATGAGCAGTTCTTC. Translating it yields CASSPTPPGQGRNEQFF. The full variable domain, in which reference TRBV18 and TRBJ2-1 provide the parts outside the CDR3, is NAGVMQNPRHLVRRRGQEARLRCSPMKGHSHVYWYRQLPEEGLKFMVYLQKENIIDESGMPKERFSAEFPKEGPSILRIQQVVRGDSAAYFCASSPTPPGQGRNEQFFGPGTRLTVL.

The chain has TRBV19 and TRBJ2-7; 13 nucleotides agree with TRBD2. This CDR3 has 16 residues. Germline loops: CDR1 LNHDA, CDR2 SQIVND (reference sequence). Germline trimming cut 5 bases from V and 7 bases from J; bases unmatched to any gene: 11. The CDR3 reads CASSSRTSGGRWEQYF. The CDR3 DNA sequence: TGTGCCAGTAGTTCCCGGACTAGCGGGGGCCGGTGGGAGCAGTACTTC.

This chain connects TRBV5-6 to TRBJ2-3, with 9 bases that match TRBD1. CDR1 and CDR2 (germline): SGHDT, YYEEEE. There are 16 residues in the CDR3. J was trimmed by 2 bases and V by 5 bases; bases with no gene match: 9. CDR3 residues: CASRYMTGGPTDTQYF. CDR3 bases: TGTGCCAGCAGATATATGACAGGGGGGCCCACAGATACGCAGTATTTT.

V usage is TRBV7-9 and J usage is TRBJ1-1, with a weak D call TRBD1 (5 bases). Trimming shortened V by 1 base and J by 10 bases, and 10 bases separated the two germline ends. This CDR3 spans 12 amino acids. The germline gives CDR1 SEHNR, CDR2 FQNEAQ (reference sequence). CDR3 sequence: CASSLVSRGAFF. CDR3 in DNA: TGTGCCAGCAGCTTAGTATCAAGGGGAGCTTTCTTT.

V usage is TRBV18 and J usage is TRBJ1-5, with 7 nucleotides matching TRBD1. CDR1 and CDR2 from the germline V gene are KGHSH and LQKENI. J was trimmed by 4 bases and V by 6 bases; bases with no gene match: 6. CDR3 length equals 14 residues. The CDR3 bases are TGTGCCAGCTCGCTCGACAGGGTAAATCAGCCCCAGCATTTT. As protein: CASSLDRVNQPQHF. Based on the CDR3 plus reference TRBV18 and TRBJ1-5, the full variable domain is NAGVMQNPRHLVRRRGQEARLRCSPMKGHSHVYWYRQLPEEGLKFMVYLQKENIIDESGMPKERFSAEFPKEGPSILRIQQVVRGDSAAYFCASSLDRVNQPQHFGDGTRLSIL.

Here the CDR3 reads CASSLTTGGRNEAFF. As DNA, the CDR3 is TGTGCCAGCAGTTTGACAACAGGGGGACGAAATGAAGCTTTCTTT. The chain recombines TRBV6-1 with TRBJ1-1; TRBD1 matches at 8 bases. Germline trimming cut 5 bases from V and 7 bases from J; bases unmatched to any gene: 12. Germline V lookup: CDR1 MNHNS, CDR2 SASEGT. The CDR3 extends over 15 amino acids.

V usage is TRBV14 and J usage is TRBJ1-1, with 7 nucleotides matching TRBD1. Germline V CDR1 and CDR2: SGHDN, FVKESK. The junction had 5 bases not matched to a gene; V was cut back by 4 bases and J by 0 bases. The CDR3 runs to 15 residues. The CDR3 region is CASSLHTGVNTEAFF. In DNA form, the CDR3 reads TGTGCCAGCAGCCTTCATACAGGGGTGAACACTGAAGCTTTCTTT.

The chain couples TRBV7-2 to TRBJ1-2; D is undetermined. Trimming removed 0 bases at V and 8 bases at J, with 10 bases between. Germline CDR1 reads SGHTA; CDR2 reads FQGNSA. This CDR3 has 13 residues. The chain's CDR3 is CASSLATLEGYTF. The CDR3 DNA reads TGTGCCAGCAGCTTAGCGACTCTTGAGGGCTACACCTTC.

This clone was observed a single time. This chain's CDR3 is CASSQGQEINSPLHF. The CDR3 bases are TGTGCCAGCAGCCAAGGACAGGAAATTAATTCACCCCTCCACTTT. This chain links TRBV4-2 with TRBJ1-6; tentatively, D is TRBD1 (6 bases). The germline V gene has CDR1 LGHNA and CDR2 YNFKEQ. The V end was cut by 1 base, the J end by 6 bases, with 10 bases between. The CDR3 extends over 15 amino acids.